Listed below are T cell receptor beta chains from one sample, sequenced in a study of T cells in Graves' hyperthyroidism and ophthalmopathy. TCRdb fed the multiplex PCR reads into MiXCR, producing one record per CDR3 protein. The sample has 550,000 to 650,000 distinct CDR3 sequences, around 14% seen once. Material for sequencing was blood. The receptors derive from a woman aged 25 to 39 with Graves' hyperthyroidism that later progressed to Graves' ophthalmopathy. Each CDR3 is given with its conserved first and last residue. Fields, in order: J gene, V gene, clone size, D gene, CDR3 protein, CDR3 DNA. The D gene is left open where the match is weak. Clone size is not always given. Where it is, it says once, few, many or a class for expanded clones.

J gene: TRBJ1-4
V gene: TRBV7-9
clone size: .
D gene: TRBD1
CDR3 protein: CASSSDRVRKKLFF
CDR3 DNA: TGTGCCAGCAGCTCGGACAGGGTTCGGAAAAAACTGTTTTTT

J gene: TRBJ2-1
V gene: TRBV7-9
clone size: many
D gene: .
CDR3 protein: CASSTGTEQFF
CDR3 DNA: TGTGCCAGCAGCACCGGGACGGAGCAGTTCTTC

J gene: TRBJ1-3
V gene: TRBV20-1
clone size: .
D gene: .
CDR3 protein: CSANRAEGNTIYF
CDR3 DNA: TGCAGTGCTAACAGGGCGGAAGGAAACACCATATATTTT

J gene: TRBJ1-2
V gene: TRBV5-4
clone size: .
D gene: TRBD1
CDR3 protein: CASSRTGALPGGGYTF
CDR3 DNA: TGTGCCAGCAGCAGGACAGGGGCTCTCCCGGGGGGTGGCTACACCTTC

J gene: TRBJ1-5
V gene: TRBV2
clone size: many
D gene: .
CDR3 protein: CASSGGSNQPQHF
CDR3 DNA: TGTGCCAGCAGTGGGGGGAGCAATCAGCCCCAGCATTTT

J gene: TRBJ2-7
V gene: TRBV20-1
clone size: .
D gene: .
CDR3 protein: CSANYDGPIYEQYF
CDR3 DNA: TGCAGTGCAAATTATGACGGGCCGATCTACGAGCAGTACTTC

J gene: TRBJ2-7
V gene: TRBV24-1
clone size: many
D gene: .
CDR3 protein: CATSDSPGDYEQYF
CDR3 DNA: TGTGCCACCAGTGATAGCCCAGGAGACTACGAGCAGTACTTC

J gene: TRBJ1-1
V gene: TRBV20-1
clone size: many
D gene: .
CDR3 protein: CSAERTANTEAFF
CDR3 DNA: TGCAGTGCGGAACGGACGGCGAACACTGAAGCTTTCTTT

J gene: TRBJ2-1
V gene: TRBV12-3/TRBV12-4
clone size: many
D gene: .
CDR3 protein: CASSLASATYNEQFF
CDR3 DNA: TGTGCCAGCAGTTTAGCCTCCGCTACCTACAATGAGCAGTTCTTC

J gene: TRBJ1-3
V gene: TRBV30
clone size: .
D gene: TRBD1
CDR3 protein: CALAGTGGNTIYF
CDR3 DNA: TGTGCCTTAGCGGGGACAGGGGGAAACACCATATATTTT

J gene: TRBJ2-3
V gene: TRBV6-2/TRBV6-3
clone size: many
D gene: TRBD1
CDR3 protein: CASRPNRGRITDTQYF
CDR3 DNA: TGTGCCAGCAGACCCAACAGGGGGCGAATCACAGATACGCAGTATTTT

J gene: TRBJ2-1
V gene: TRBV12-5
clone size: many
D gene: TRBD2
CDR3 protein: CASGSSGSIYEQFF
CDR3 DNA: TGTGCTAGTGGATCTAGCGGGAGTATCTATGAGCAGTTCTTC

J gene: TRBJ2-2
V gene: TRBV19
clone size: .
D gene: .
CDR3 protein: CASSITGDYTGELFF
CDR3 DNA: TGTGCCAGTAGTATTACGGGAGATTACACCGGGGAGCTATTTTTT

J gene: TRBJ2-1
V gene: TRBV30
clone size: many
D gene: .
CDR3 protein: CAWIGLASAEQFF
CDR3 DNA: TGTGCCTGGATAGGTCTAGCCAGCGCTGAGCAGTTCTTC

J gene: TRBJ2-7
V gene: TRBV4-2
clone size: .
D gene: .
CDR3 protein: CASSQDGVSPYYEQYF
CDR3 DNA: TGTGCCAGCAGCCAAGATGGGGTATCCCCCTACTACGAGCAGTACTTC

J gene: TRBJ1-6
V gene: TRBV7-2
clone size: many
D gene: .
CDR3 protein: CASSLGSSNNSPLHF
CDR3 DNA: TGTGCCAGCAGCTTAGGGTCCAGTAATAATTCACCCCTCCACTTT

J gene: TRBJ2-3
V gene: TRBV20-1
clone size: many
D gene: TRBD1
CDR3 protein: CSAGDRGADTQYF
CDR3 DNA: TGCAGTGCTGGGGACAGGGGTGCAGATACGCAGTATTTT

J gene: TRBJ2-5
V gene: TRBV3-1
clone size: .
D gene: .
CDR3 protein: CASSQDFKGPRSETQYF
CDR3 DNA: TGTGCCAGCAGCCAAGACTTTAAGGGGCCAAGGTCAGAGACCCAGTACTTC

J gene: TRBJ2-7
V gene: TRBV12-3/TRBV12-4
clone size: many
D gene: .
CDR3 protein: CASSLGLAGYYEQYF
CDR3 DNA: TGTGCCAGCAGTTTAGGCCTAGCCGGGTACTACGAGCAGTACTTC

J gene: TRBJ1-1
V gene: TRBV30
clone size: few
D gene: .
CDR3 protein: CAWSLGGRAFF
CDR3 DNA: TGTGCCTGGAGTCTGGGGGGGAGGGCTTTCTTT

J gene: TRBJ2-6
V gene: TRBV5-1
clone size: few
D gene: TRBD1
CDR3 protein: CASSWGRGDRVQVLTF
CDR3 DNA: TGCGCCAGCAGCTGGGGACGAGGGGACAGGGTACAAGTCCTGACTTTC

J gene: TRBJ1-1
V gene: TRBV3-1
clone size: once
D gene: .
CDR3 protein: CASSQDYRGECAFF
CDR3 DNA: TGTGCCAGCAGCCAAGATTATAGGGGGGAATGCGCTTTCTTT

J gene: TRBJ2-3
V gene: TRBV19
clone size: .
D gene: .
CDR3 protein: CASSISSDTQYF
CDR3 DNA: TGTGCCAGTAGTATAAGCTCAGATACGCAGTATTTT

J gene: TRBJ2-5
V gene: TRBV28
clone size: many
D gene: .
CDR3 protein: CASSLSAEETQYF
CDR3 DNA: TGTGCCAGCAGTTTATCGGCAGAAGAGACCCAGTACTTC

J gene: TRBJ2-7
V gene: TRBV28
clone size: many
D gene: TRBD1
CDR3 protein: CASREPGQTYEQYF
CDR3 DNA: TGTGCCAGCAGGGAGCCGGGACAGACCTACGAGCAGTACTTC

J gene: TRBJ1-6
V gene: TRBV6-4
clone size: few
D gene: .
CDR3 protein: CASNLALPINSPLHF
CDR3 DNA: TGTGCCAGCAATTTAGCTCTCCCAATTAATTCACCCCTCCACTTT

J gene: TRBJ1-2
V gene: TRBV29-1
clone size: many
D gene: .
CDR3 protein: CSVEQQNYGYTF
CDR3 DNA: TGCAGCGTTGAGCAGCAAAACTATGGCTACACCTTC

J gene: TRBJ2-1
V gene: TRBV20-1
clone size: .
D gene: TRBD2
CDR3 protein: CSARDSPSGNNNEQFF
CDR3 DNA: TGCAGTGCTAGAGATTCCCCTAGCGGGAACAACAATGAGCAGTTCTTC

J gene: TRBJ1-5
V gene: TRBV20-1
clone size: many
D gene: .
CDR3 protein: CSARETADQPQHF
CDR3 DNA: TGCAGTGCTAGAGAGACAGCGGATCAGCCCCAGCATTTT

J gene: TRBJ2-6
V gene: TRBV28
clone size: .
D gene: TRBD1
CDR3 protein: CASSLSSGGLIGANVLTF
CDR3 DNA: TGTGCCAGCAGTTTATCATCAGGGGGCCTAATTGGGGCCAACGTCCTGACTTTC

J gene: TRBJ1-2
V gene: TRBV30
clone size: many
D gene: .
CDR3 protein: CFGRGYTF
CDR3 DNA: TGTTTCGGTCGGGGCTACACCTTC

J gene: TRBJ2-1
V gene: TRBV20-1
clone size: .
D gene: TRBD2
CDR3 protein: CSARGRGLAGKGNEQFF
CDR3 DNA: TGCAGTGCTAGAGGGAGGGGACTAGCGGGAAAGGGGAATGAGCAGTTCTTC

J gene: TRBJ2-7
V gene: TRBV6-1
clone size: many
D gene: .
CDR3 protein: CASSPPTGTGAYEQYF
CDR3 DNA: TGTGCCAGCAGTCCACCGACCGGGACTGGGGCCTACGAGCAGTACTTC

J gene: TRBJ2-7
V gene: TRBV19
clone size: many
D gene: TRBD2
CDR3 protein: CASSIDSGSSYEQYF
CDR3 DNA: TGTGCCAGTAGTATTGATAGCGGGAGTAGTTACGAGCAGTACTTC

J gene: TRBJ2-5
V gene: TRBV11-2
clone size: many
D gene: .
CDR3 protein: CASRLTTETQYF
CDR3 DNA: TGTGCCAGCAGACTCACGACGGAGACCCAGTACTTC

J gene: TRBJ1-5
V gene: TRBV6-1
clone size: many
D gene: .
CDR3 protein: CASSFKLDQPQHF
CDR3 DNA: TGTGCCAGCAGTTTCAAGCTTGATCAGCCCCAGCATTTT

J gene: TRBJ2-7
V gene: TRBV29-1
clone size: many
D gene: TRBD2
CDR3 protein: CSVDPTLLAGELYEQYF
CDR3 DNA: TGCAGCGTGGATCCAACCCTCCTGGCGGGAGAACTCTACGAGCAGTACTTC

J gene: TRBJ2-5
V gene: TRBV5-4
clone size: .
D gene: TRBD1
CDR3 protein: CASSSEEGWDRETQYF
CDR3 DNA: TGTGCCAGCAGCTCGGAAGAAGGTTGGGACAGGGAGACCCAGTACTTC

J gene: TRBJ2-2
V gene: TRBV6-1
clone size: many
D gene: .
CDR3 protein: CASSDTNTGELFF
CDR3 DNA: TGTGCCAGCAGTGACACGAACACCGGGGAGCTGTTTTTT

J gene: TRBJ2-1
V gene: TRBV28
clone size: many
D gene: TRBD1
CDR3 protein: CASRASRGIHNEQFF
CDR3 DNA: TGTGCCAGCCGGGCCAGCAGGGGGATACACAATGAGCAGTTCTTC

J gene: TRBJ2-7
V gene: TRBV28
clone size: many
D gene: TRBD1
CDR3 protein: CASSQGTGRKQYF
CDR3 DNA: TGTGCCAGCAGCCAGGGGACAGGGAGAAAGCAGTACTTC

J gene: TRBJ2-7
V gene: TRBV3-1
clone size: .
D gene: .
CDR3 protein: CASSPFASYVYEQYF
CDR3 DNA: TGTGCCAGCAGTCCATTCGCTAGCTATGTCTACGAGCAGTACTTC

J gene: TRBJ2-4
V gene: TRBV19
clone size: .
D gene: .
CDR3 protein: CASSMVPHLAAKNIQYF
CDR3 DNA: TGTGCCAGTAGTATGGTCCCACATCTAGCGGCCAAAAACATTCAGTACTTC

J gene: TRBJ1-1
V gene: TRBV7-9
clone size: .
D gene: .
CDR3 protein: CASSLSGIWRTEAFF
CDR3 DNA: TGTGCCAGCAGCCTCTCGGGCATCTGGCGGACTGAAGCTTTCTTT

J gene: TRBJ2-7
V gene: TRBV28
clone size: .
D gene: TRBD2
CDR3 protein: CASRASGGYEQYF
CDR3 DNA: TGTGCCAGCCGGGCTAGCGGGGGCTACGAGCAGTACTTC

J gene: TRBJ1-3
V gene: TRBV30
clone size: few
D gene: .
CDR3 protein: CAWSQGTWITIYF
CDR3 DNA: TGTGCCTGGAGTCAGGGTACGTGGATCACCATATATTTT

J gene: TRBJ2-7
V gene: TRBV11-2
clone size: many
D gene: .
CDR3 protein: CASSFPDYEQYF
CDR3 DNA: TGTGCCAGCAGCTTCCCTGACTACGAGCAGTACTTC

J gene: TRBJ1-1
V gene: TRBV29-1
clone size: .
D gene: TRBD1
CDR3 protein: CSAPAFTGGNTEAFF
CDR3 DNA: TGCAGCGCCCCTGCCTTCACAGGGGGCAACACTGAAGCTTTCTTT

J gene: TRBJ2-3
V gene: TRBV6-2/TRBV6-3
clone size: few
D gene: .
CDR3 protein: CAIRRESTDTQYF
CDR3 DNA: TGTGCCATTCGGAGGGAAAGCACAGATACGCAGTATTTT

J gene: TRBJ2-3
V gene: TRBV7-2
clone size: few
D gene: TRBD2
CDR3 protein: CASSARLAGGSDTQYF
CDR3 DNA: TGTGCCAGCAGCGCAAGACTAGCGGGAGGCTCAGATACGCAGTATTTT

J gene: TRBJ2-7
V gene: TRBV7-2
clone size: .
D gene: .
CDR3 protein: CASSLGYSEQYF
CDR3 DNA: TGTGCCAGCAGCTTAGGGTATAGCGAGCAGTACTTC

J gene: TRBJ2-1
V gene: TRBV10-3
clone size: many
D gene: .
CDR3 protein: CAIKVGLAPSSYNEQFF
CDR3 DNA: TGTGCCATCAAGGTCGGCTTGGCGCCCAGCTCCTACAATGAGCAGTTCTTC

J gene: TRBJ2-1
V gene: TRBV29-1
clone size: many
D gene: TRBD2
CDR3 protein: CSARLLADSYNEQFF
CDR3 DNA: TGCAGCGCGAGACTTCTAGCGGATTCCTACAATGAGCAGTTCTTC

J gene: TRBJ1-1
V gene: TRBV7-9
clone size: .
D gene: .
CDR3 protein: CASSPLGRGGNTEAFF
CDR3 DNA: TGTGCCAGCAGCCCCCTTGGTAGGGGGGGGAACACTGAAGCTTTCTTT

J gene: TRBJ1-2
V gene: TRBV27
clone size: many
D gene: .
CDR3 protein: CASSSKLWGYGYTF
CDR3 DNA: TGTGCCAGCAGTTCAAAACTGTGGGGCTATGGCTACACCTTC

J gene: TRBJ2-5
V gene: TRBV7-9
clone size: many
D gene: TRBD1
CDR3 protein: CASSLGDRVFQETQYF
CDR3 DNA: TGTGCCAGCAGCTTAGGGGACAGGGTGTTCCAAGAGACCCAGTACTTC

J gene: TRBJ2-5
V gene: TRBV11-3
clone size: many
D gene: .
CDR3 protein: CASSLESGRWETQYF
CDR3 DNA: TGTGCCAGCAGCTTAGAATCAGGGAGGTGGGAGACCCAGTACTTC

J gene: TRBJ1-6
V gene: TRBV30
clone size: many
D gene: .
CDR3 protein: CAWRGNREDSPLHF
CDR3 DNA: TGTGCCTGGAGGGGGAACCGAGAGGACTCACCCCTCCACTTT

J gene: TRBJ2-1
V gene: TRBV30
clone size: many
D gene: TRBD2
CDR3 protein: CAWADLGLAGGYNEQFF
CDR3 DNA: TGTGCCTGGGCGGACCTGGGACTAGCGGGGGGGTACAATGAGCAGTTCTTC